This T cell receptor (beta chain) originates from a study of radiotherapy plus CTLA-4 blockade in lung cancer (dated by TCRdb to 2017 to 2018). For the wider study: Among enrolled patients, 15% to 20% had an objective response and roughly 30% reached disease control.

Focal radiation therapy combined with CTLA-4 blockade (ipilimumab) was tested in patients with chemo-refractory metastatic non-small-cell lung cancer. On this clone: Its binding antigen is unknown. The record has no base qualities; no much larger clone is one base away.

Beyond this particular receptor, the publication reports: After treatment with radiotherapy and ipilimumab, TCR clones that came from tumors expanded in the peripheral blood. The strongest predictors of response were reported to be early dynamic shifts in blood T cell clones along with a rise in serum interferon-beta following radiation.

The library was generated by the immunoSEQ multiplex PCR assay. TCRdb provides this immuneACCESS table in a form limited to in-frame rearrangements. Some clones are lacking; in checked studies, under half of them reflect an unresolved V gene, and why the rest are absent is not known. In this sample the table shows 40,000 to 50,000 clones, roughly 75% of which occur a single time. The top ten clones comprise approximately 9% of the sample. The CDR3 measures 14 amino acids from cysteine to phenylalanine. Of the read, only the CDR3 DNA is kept; its 42 bases are in frame from base 1. Relative to germline, V is missing 4 bases and J is missing 1 base, with 0 bases of the junction outside any gene match. Via the germline V gene (reference sequence), CDR1 is SEHNR and CDR2 FQNEAQ.

The receptor chain draws on TRBV7-9 and TRBJ2-3; TRBD2 aligns with 9 central bases. This clonotype was sampled from a human donor with non-small cell lung cancer who had stable disease on radiotherapy plus ipilimumab. The sequencing used peripheral blood, collected from a patient treated with radiotherapy plus ipilimumab. CDR3 sequence: CASSSSGGTDTQYF. The base sequence is TGTGCCAGCAGCTCTAGCGGGGGCACAGATACGCAGTATTTT.